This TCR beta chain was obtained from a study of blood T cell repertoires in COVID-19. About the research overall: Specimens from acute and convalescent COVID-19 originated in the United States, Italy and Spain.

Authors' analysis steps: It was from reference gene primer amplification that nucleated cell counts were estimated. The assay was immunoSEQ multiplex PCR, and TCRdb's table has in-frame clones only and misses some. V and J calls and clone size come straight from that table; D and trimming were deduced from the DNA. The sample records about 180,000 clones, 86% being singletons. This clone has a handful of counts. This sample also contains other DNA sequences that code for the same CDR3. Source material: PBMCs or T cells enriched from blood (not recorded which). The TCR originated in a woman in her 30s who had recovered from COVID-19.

The CDR3 region has the DNA TGTGCCAGCAGCTTAGAGAGCTCCTACGAGCAGTACTTC. Its protein product is CASSLESSYEQYF. This rearrangement joins TRBV14 to TRBJ2-7; unclear D gene. The CDR3 covers 13 residues. From germline, CDR1 is SGHDN and CDR2 FVKESK. Trimming took off 5 bases at V and 0 bases at J, with 8 bases between the two ends.